Below are 21 T cell receptor beta chains sequenced from a single sample in a study of memory CD4+ T cells and cytomegalovirus serostatus (dated by TCRdb to the late 2010s). Library method: the immunoSEQ multiplex PCR assay. TCRdb took this table from immuneACCESS and kept in-frame rearrangements with V and J called. Such tables lack part of the clones; where checked against another copy, unresolved V genes explain under half of the gap, and the rest is unexplained. Within this sample are some 52,000 clones, with roughly 72% of them counted one time only. Roughly 1.7% of the sample is held by the ten biggest clonotypes. Single viable CD3+CD4+CD8-CD45RO+ cells were sorted as memory CD4+ T cells on a FACSAria II. Input material: memory CD4+ T cells from blood. Receptors were obtained from an adult in good health and CMV-seronegative.

V usage is TRBV7-2 and J usage is TRBJ1-1, with a tentative D call TRBD1 (6 bases). Trimming cost V 6 bases and J 4 bases, with 12 bases left between them. The CDR3 extends over 13 amino acids. Germline lookup yields CDR1 SGHTA and CDR2 FQGNSA. The CDR3 DNA is TGTGCCAGCAGGAAACAGGGCGGCACTGAAGCTTTCTTT. Amino acid sequence: CASRKQGGTEAFF.

This clone is medium-sized by share. The chain couples TRBV7-9 to TRBJ1-1; possible D gene TRBD1, 5 bases. In germline, CDR1 is SEHNR, CDR2 FQNEAQ (reference sequence). The length of the CDR3 is 12 residues. V gave up 5 bases and J gave up 11 bases, with 15 bases separating them. CDR3 coding DNA: TGTGCCAGCAGCCCATTCAGGGTGTGGGCTTTCTTT. Protein sequence: CASSPFRVWAFF. The full variable domain, with the rest looked up from reference TRBV7-9 and TRBJ1-1, is DTGVSQNPRHKITKRGQNVTFRCDPISEHNRLYWYRQTLGQGPEFLTYFQNEAQLEKSRLLSDRFSAERPKGSFSTLEIQRTEQGDSAMYLCASSPFRVWAFFGQGTRLTVV.

The rearrangement links TRBV6-6 to TRBJ2-7; D not resolved. V was pared by 6 bases and J by 1 base, with 13 bases between. The CDR3 length is 14 residues. The V gene's germline CDR1 is MNHNY and CDR2 SVGAGI (reference sequence). For the CDR3, the DNA is TGTGCCAGCAGCCGCGGACCCCTGTCCTACGAGCAGTACTTC. Residues: CASSRGPLSYEQYF.

The chain couples TRBV7-2 to TRBJ1-6; 9 bases match TRBD1. Per germline, CDR1 SGHTA and CDR2 FQGNSA. The CDR3 has 15 residues. J was trimmed by 6 bases and V by 4 bases; bases with no gene match: 4. The CDR3 sequence is CASSSGTGSNSPLHF. In DNA form, the CDR3 reads TGTGCCAGCAGCTCAGGGACAGGGAGTAATTCACCCCTCCACTTT.

The V call is TRBV19, the J call TRBJ1-3; D unresolved. CDR3 size: 15 residues. V was pared by 4 bases and J by 0 bases, with 10 bases between. Germline CDR1 reads LNHDA; CDR2 reads SQIVND (reference sequence). CDR3 protein: CASSKEGYSGNTIYF. The CDR3 region has the DNA TGTGCCAGTAGTAAGGAGGGATACTCTGGAAACACCATATATTTT.

The V and J genes are TRBV5-4 and TRBJ2-7; D may be TRBD1 or TRBD2 (5 bases each). The V and J ends lost 3 bases and 1 base respectively, with 11 bases between them. There are 14 residues in the CDR3. CDR1 and CDR2 from the germline V gene are SGHNT and YYREEE (reference sequence). The CDR3: CASSSRDGSYEQYF. The DNA for the CDR3 is TGTGCCAGCAGCTCCCGGGACGGTTCCTACGAGCAGTACTTC.

The chain carries TRBV6-5 and TRBJ1-1, with TRBD1 matching 7 bases. CDR1 MNHEY and CDR2 SVGAGI come from the germline V gene. The CDR3 consists of 16 residues. J was trimmed by 2 bases and V by 2 bases; bases with no gene match: 8. CDR3 sequence: CASSYPTTGVNTEAFF. The CDR3 coding sequence is TGTGCCAGCAGTTACCCGACTACAGGGGTAAACACTGAAGCTTTCTTT.

The chain has TRBV11-2 and TRBJ1-1; D possibly corresponds to TRBD1 (5 bases). Germline CDR1 is SGHAT and CDR2 is FQNNGV. This CDR3 has 13 residues. The ends were cut back, 3 bases at V and 1 base at J, with 6 bases in the middle. The CDR3 sequence: CASSFGQNTEAFF. The CDR3 bases are TGTGCCAGCAGCTTCGGACAGAACACTGAAGCTTTCTTT.

The chain joins TRBV9 to TRBJ2-5; 9 nucleotides agree with TRBD2. Germline CDR1 SGDLS, CDR2 YYNGEE. Losses at the gene ends were 4 bases for V and 2 bases for J; bases not matched to a gene: 9. The CDR3 has 16 amino acids. The CDR3 sequence is CASSQSGAGGQETQYF. The CDR3 DNA sequence: TGTGCCAGCAGCCAGTCTGGAGCGGGGGGACAAGAGACCCAGTACTTC.

The V and J genes are TRBV19 and TRBJ1-1; 8 nucleotides agree with TRBD1. The V segment lost 9 bases and the J segment 8 bases; nucleotides outside the gene matches: 11. The CDR3 sequence is 13 residues long. In germline, CDR1 is LNHDA, CDR2 SQIVND (reference sequence). The CDR3 sequence: CASGRTGGEEAFF. The CDR3, as DNA: TGTGCCAGCGGACGTACAGGGGGGGAGGAAGCTTTCTTT.

This clone was picked up one time. The chain couples TRBV7-2 to TRBJ1-5; 11 bases agree with TRBD1. The V and J ends lost 5 bases and 6 bases, in that order; junction bases with no gene match: 15. The germline CDR1 and CDR2 sequences are SGHTA and FQGNSA. This CDR3 is built from 18 residues. The CDR3 DNA follows: TGTGCCAGCAGCCAATCAGGGACAGGGGGAGACGGGCGTCAGCCCCAGCATTTT. Residues: CASSQSGTGGDGRQPQHF.

J is TRBJ1-5 and V is TRBV21-1. TRBV21-1 is a pseudogene segment. The CDR3 sequence is 16 residues long. The CDR3 region is CAKPYGSPQFNQPQHF. Written as DNA, the CDR3 is TGTGCCAAACCTTACGGGTCTCCTCAATTCAATCAGCCCCAGCATTTT.

The rearrangement joins TRBV28 to TRBJ1-1, with D possibly matching TRBD1 (6 bases). CDR3 length equals 13 residues. Deletions cut 6 bases from V and 6 bases from J, with 14 bases between. Germline CDR1 is MDHEN and CDR2 is SYDVKM. CDR3 in DNA: TGTGCCAGCAGCCCGACGGGGACACCTGAAGCTTTCTTT. Residues: CASSPTGTPEAFF.

This clone was recorded only once. V usage is TRBV14 and J usage is TRBJ1-2; tentatively, D is TRBD1 (5 bases). V dropped 1 base and J dropped 8 bases, with 11 bases sitting between them. Germline-derived CDR1 and CDR2 are SGHDN and FVKESK. The CDR3 runs 13 residues. The DNA for the CDR3 is TGTGCCAGCAGCCAAGTTCGCAGGGCCGGCTACACCTTC. Its protein product is CASSQVRRAGYTF.

The chain recombines TRBV7-2 with TRBJ1-4, with TRBD1 identical over 9 bases. The CDR3 spans 16 residues. Trimming removed 4 bases from V and 10 bases from J; junction bases left unmatched: 13. Per the germline V gene, CDR1 is SGHTA and CDR2 is FQGNSA. The CDR3 is CASSSGQGSRGGKLFF. CDR3 coding DNA: TGTGCCAGCAGCTCGGGACAGGGCTCAAGAGGAGGAAAACTGTTTTTT. The full variable domain, with the rest looked up from reference TRBV7-2 and TRBJ1-4, is GAGVSQSPSNKVTEKGKDVELRCDPISGHTALYWYRQSLGQGLEFLIYFQGNSAPDKSGLPSDRFSAERTGGSVSTLTIQRTQQEDSAVYLCASSSGQGSRGGKLFFGSGTQLSVL.

The CDR3 loop reads CASSLVAGSTDTQYF. CDR3 nucleotides: TGTGCCAGCAGCTTGGTAGCGGGAAGCACAGATACGCAGTATTTT. The chain uses TRBV7-9 and TRBJ2-3, with 8 bases aligning to TRBD2. Germline assignment: CDR1 SEHNR and CDR2 FQNEAQ (reference sequence). After removal of 3 bases from V and 0 bases from J, the junction contained 2 bases not matched to a gene. CDR3 length: 15 residues.

J is TRBJ1-1 and V is TRBV11-2; 8 bases are a match to TRBD1. Germline trimming cut 5 bases from V and 4 bases from J; bases unmatched to any gene: 9. The germline V gene has CDR1 SGHAT and CDR2 FQNNGV. CDR3 length: 15 residues. In nucleotides, the CDR3 is TGTGCCAGCAGCCCTCGGACAGGGAGGAGCACTGAAGCTTTCTTT. It encodes CASSPRTGRSTEAFF.

The V gene is TRBV5-1, the J gene TRBJ2-6, with D uncertain. Germline loops: CDR1 SGHRS, CDR2 YFSETQ. The V end lost 0 bases, the J end lost 1 base, and 5 bases lay between the germline ends. The CDR3 has 15 amino acids. The CDR3 DNA reads TGCGCCAGCAGCTTGGGGGCTTCTGGGGCCAACGTCCTGACTTTC. Translation: CASSLGASGANVLTF.

The rearrangement links TRBV9 to TRBJ2-3, with D perhaps matching TRBD1 or TRBD2 (5 bases each). Trimming pared 0 bases from V and 2 bases from J, leaving 19 bases between. The CDR3 loop spans 18 amino acids. The germline gives CDR1 SGDLS, CDR2 YYNGEE. The CDR3 loop reads CASSVGGRRGPTTDTQYF. The CDR3 DNA is TGTGCCAGCAGCGTAGGGGGCAGGCGAGGGCCCACCACAGATACGCAGTATTTT. Combining the CDR3 with reference TRBV9 and TRBJ2-3 gives the whole variable domain DSGVTQTPKHLITATGQRVTLRCSPRSGDLSVYWYQQSLDQGLQFLIQYYNGEERAKGNILERFSAQQFPDLHSELNLSSLELGDSALYFCASSVGGRRGPTTDTQYFGPGTRLTVL.

The CDR3, as DNA: TGTGCCAGCAGTCCGGGCCACAAAGAGACCCAGTACTTC. This gives the protein CASSPGHKETQYF. J is TRBJ2-5 and V is TRBV6-5; no reliable D call. The CDR3 has 13 residues. In germline, CDR1 is MNHEY, CDR2 SVGAGI. Deletions cut 5 bases from V and 3 bases from J, with 10 bases between.

On this clone itself: A single base separates this from a much larger clone, so it may be a read error. This sequence joins TRBV27 and TRBJ2-3; the D gene is possibly TRBD2 (7 bases). V lost 5 bases and J 5 bases, leaving 23 bases between the germline ends. Germline CDR1 and CDR2: MNHEY and SMNVEV (reference sequence). CDR3 length: 17 amino acids. The CDR3 spells CASSSIPRGRGGDTQYF. Here the CDR3 DNA reads TGTGCCAGCAGTAGCATTCCGCGGGGGAGGGGGGGAGATACGCAGTATTTT.